Listed below are T cell receptor beta chains from one sample, sequenced in a study of T cell repertoires in cytomegalovirus infection. No antigen is known for these receptors. From the reads, TCRdb called clonotypes with MiXCR, one entry per CDR3 protein. The repertoire holds under 300,000 distinct CDR3 sequences, with roughly a fifth as singletons. The source material was cultured PBMCs, sampled from culture after CMV antigen stimulation. The receptors originated from a human donor in good health (CMV status not recorded). Some clones in this sample may be carry-over from other donors' samples. Each CDR3 is given with its conserved first and last residue. A D gene is named only where the DNA matches it firmly. Size values are once, few and many counts, or a class for expanded clones, and some rows have none.

clone_size d_call j_call v_call cdr3_aa cdr3_nt
NA NA TRBJ1-5 TRBV7-2 CASSFKGGSNQPQHF TGTGCCAGCAGCTTTAAGGGTGGTAGCAATCAGCCCCAGCATTTT
NA NA TRBJ2-5 TRBV3-1 CASCEGMVGREFRDLETQYF TGTGCCAGCTGCGAAGGAATGGTTGGCAGGGAGTTTAGGGACTTAGAGACCCAGTACTTC
NA TRBD1 TRBJ1-2 TRBV20-1 CSARDRDRGWYGYTF TGCAGTGCTAGAGATCGGGACAGGGGATGGTATGGCTACACCTTC
NA TRBD1 TRBJ2-7 TRBV7-2 CASSLWDRVEYEQYF TGTGCCAGCAGCTTATGGGACAGGGTAGAGTACGAGCAGTACTTC
NA TRBD1 TRBJ1-1 TRBV5-8 CASIHSGGTEAFF TGTGCCAGCATCCACTCAGGGGGCACTGAAGCTTTCTTT
many TRBD2 TRBJ2-7 TRBV7-2 CASSLPRASGSSSYEQYF TGTGCCAGCAGCCTCCCAAGGGCTAGCGGGAGTAGCTCCTACGAGCAGTACTTC
many NA TRBJ1-5 TRBV28 CASRTLGSSQPQHF TGTGCCAGCAGGACCCTCGGATCTAGCCAGCCCCAGCATTTT
NA NA TRBJ2-1 TRBV7-9 CASSERGDYNEQFF TGTGCCAGCAGCGAACGAGGGGACTACAATGAGCAGTTCTTC
NA NA TRBJ2-5 TRBV20-1 CSARDPIQETQYF TGCAGTGCTAGAGACCCCATCCAAGAGACCCAGTACTTC
many TRBD2 TRBJ2-5 TRBV7-3 CASSPLAGVETQYF TGTGCCAGCAGCCCCCTAGCGGGAGTTGAGACCCAGTACTTC
NA TRBD1 TRBJ2-1 TRBV4-3 CASSRGRGPSPPNEQFF TGCGCCAGCAGCCGAGGCAGGGGGCCTTCCCCACCAAATGAGCAGTTCTTC
many NA TRBJ1-5 TRBV7-2 CASSLDARPSNQPQHF TGTGCCAGCAGCTTAGACGCCAGACCTAGCAATCAGCCCCAGCATTTT
many NA TRBJ2-2 TRBV7-2 CASSSNLIFRRLNTGELFF TGTGCCAGCAGCTCCAACCTGATTTTTCGGAGACTGAACACCGGGGAGCTGTTTTTT
NA TRBD1 TRBJ1-2 TRBV7-4 CASSYSGTGGVANYGYTF TGTGCCAGCAGCTACTCCGGGACAGGGGGTGTAGCTAACTATGGCTACACCTTC
few NA TRBJ2-1 TRBV15 CATSHQGFF TGTGCCACCAGCCACCAAGGGTTCTTC
many TRBD1 TRBJ2-7 TRBV6-1 CASTPGQGFEQYF TGTGCCAGCACCCCGGGACAGGGGTTCGAGCAGTACTTC
NA NA TRBJ2-6 TRBV12-3/TRBV12-4 CASRPGGANVLTF TGTGCCAGCAGGCCGGGAGGGGCCAACGTCCTGACTTTC
NA TRBD1 TRBJ1-1 TRBV18 CASSQDRVGLMNTEAFF TGTGCCAGCTCCCAGGACAGGGTGGGATTGATGAACACTGAAGCTTTCTTT
many TRBD1 TRBJ1-4 TRBV7-8 CASRFGTGGEATNEKLFF TGTGCCAGCAGATTCGGGACAGGGGGCGAAGCAACTAATGAAAAACTGTTTTTT
many TRBD1 TRBJ1-2 TRBV7-2 CASSLKRATTGPFTF TGTGCCAGCAGCCTAAAAAGAGCGACGACAGGGCCCTTCACCTTC
NA NA TRBJ1-1 TRBV5-1 CASSLHVGGTEAFF TGCGCCAGCAGCCTTCATGTCGGGGGCACTGAAGCTTTCTTT
NA NA TRBJ1-1 TRBV30 CAWMKSAEAFF TGTGCCTGGATGAAGTCGGCTGAAGCTTTCTTT
NA TRBD2 TRBJ2-7 TRBV19 CASSSLAGDYEQYF TGTGCCAGTAGTAGCCTAGCGGGAGACTACGAGCAGTACTTC
few TRBD2 TRBJ2-4 TRBV12-3/TRBV12-4 CASSPETLAGVGNIQYF TGTGCCAGCAGTCCCGAAACACTAGCGGGAGTGGGAAACATTCAGTACTTC
many NA TRBJ2-5 TRBV7-2 CASSFSSQETQYF TGTGCCAGCAGCTTTTCGTCCCAAGAGACCCAGTACTTC
few TRBD2 TRBJ2-1 TRBV29-1 CSVEGGGSSYNEQFF TGCAGCGTTGAAGGAGGCGGGAGTTCCTACAATGAGCAGTTCTTC
NA TRBD1 TRBJ1-2 TRBV9 CASSGRDSLFNYGYTF TGTGCCAGCAGCGGCCGGGACAGCCTTTTTAACTATGGCTACACCTTC
few NA TRBJ2-5 TRBV28 CASSLAPRTEQETQYF TGTGCCAGCAGTTTGGCGCCGCGAACCGAACAAGAGACCCAGTACTTC
few NA TRBJ1-1 TRBV28 CASSLWLGGRSNTEAFF TGTGCCAGCAGTTTATGGCTGGGAGGGAGGTCGAACACTGAAGCTTTCTTT
NA NA TRBJ2-1 TRBV9 CASSVGVPATEQFF TGTGCCAGCAGCGTAGGGGTCCCCGCTACTGAGCAGTTCTTC
NA NA TRBJ2-2 TRBV4-3 CASSPVPGGASTGELFF TGCGCCAGCAGCCCAGTCCCGGGGGGCGCATCCACCGGGGAGCTGTTTTTT
few NA TRBJ1-6 TRBV7-8 CASSLAGTQYLPLHF TGTGCCAGCAGCTTAGCGGGGACGCAGTACTTGCCCCTCCACTTT
NA NA TRBJ1-2 TRBV4-1 CASGDGTNYGYTF TGCGCCTCCGGAGACGGTACGAACTATGGCTACACCTTC
NA NA TRBJ2-1 TRBV4-1 CASSQDGGIPAYNEQFF TGCGCCAGCAGCCAAGATGGGGGCATTCCCGCGTACAATGAGCAGTTCTTC
NA TRBD2 TRBJ2-1 TRBV27 CASSLMVTSGYNEQFF TGTGCCAGCAGTTTAATGGTTACTAGCGGTTACAATGAGCAGTTCTTC
many NA TRBJ2-3 TRBV7-8 CASSSTSPGALTDTQYF TGTGCCAGCAGCTCGACCTCCCCGGGAGCCCTCACAGATACGCAGTATTTT
NA NA TRBJ2-5 TRBV6-6 CASSYVAYQETQYF TGTGCCAGCAGTTACGTGGCATACCAAGAGACCCAGTACTTC
NA NA TRBJ2-5 TRBV9 CASSVGQGQRGETQYF TGTGCCAGCAGCGTAGGGCAAGGTCAGAGGGGGGAGACCCAGTACTTC
few TRBD2 TRBJ2-1 TRBV6-1 CASTASGSYNEQFF TGTGCCAGCACTGCTAGCGGTTCCTACAATGAGCAGTTCTTC
NA NA TRBJ2-3 TRBV24-1 CATSDPGTPSGDTQYF TGTGCCACCAGTGACCCTGGGACTCCGAGTGGGGATACGCAGTATTTT
many TRBD1 TRBJ1-2 TRBV19 CASSPGGRPNYGYTF TGTGCCAGTAGTCCAGGGGGACGGCCTAACTATGGCTACACCTTC
few NA TRBJ1-4 TRBV19 CASSITATNEKLFF TGTGCCAGTAGTATCACCGCAACTAATGAAAAACTGTTTTTT
few TRBD1 TRBJ2-7 TRBV12-3/TRBV12-4 CASSSTGTGVYEQYF TGTGCCAGCAGTTCCACCGGGACAGGGGTCTACGAGCAGTACTTC
few TRBD1 TRBJ2-5 TRBV7-9 CASSFGQGAAETQYF TGTGCCAGCAGCTTCGGACAGGGGGCAGCAGAGACCCAGTACTTC
NA NA TRBJ2-3 TRBV29-1 CSVAGGGTDTQYF TGCAGCGTCGCAGGGGGAGGTACAGATACGCAGTATTTT
many TRBD2 TRBJ2-7 TRBV7-2 CASSLALPSGRRPSYEQYF TGTGCCAGCAGCTTAGCCCTCCCTAGCGGGCGGAGACCCTCCTACGAGCAGTACTTC
NA TRBD2 TRBJ2-7 TRBV3-1 CASSRWTSGSPYEQYF TGTGCCAGCAGCCGTTGGACTAGCGGGAGCCCCTACGAGCAGTACTTC